These T cell receptor beta chains were read from a single sample in a study of blood T cell repertoires in COVID-19. The assay was immunoSEQ multiplex PCR, and TCRdb's table has in-frame clones only and misses some. The sample holds fewer than 250,000 clones; approximately 80% are singletons and the top ten take about 10%. Sequenced: peripheral blood. These receptors all come from a woman of 80 years or more with acute or convalescent COVID-19. CDR3s include the opening cysteine and the closing phenylalanine or tryptophan. The order of the fields is CDR3 protein, CDR3 DNA, J gene, V gene, D gene, clone size. D genes are given only for firm matches. Size is stated for part of the rows, as once, few or many counts, or as a class when the clone is expanded.

CDR3: CASPGRYGPGVSNQPQHF
DNA: TGCGCCAGCCCAGGGAGATACGGCCCGGGAGTTAGCAATCAGCCCCAGCATTTT
J: TRBJ1-5
V: TRBV10-1
D: NA
size: NA

CDR3: CASSPRRDYEQYF
DNA: TGTGCCAGCAGCCCTAGACGGGACTACGAGCAGTACTTC
J: TRBJ2-7
V: TRBV5-6
D: NA
size: NA

CDR3: CASSREGGEKLFF
DNA: TGTGCCAGCAGCCGAGAGGGCGGTGAAAAACTGTTTTTT
J: TRBJ1-4
V: TRBV6-4
D: NA
size: NA

CDR3: CASSQELPAGAGNEQFF
DNA: TGCGCCAGCAGCCAAGAGTTACCAGCGGGGGCCGGAAATGAGCAGTTCTTC
J: TRBJ2-1
V: TRBV4-3
D: TRBD2
size: NA

CDR3: CASSLVDRYTDTQYF
DNA: TGTGCCAGCAGCTTGGTGGACAGGTACACAGATACGCAGTATTTT
J: TRBJ2-3
V: TRBV5-6
D: TRBD1
size: NA

CDR3: CSGEGLAGEPRYF
DNA: TGCAGCGGGGAGGGACTAGCGGGAGAACCCCGGTACTTC
J: TRBJ2-4
V: TRBV29-1
D: TRBD2
size: once

CDR3: CASSSWTGGTDTQYF
DNA: TGTGCCAGCAGTTCGTGGACAGGAGGCACAGATACGCAGTATTTT
J: TRBJ2-3
V: TRBV27
D: TRBD1
size: NA

CDR3: CASSPPGTGLNSPLHF
DNA: TGTGCCAGCAGCCCCCCCGGGACAGGGTTGAATTCACCCCTCCACTTT
J: TRBJ1-6
V: TRBV7-2
D: TRBD1
size: NA

CDR3: CASSLLAGESLDEQYF
DNA: TGTGCCAGCAGTTTACTAGCGGGAGAGAGTTTGGACGAGCAGTACTTC
J: TRBJ2-7
V: TRBV28
D: TRBD2
size: NA

CDR3: CASSTSTRSATEAFF
DNA: TGTGCCAGCAGCACCTCGACGAGGTCGGCCACTGAAGCTTTCTTT
J: TRBJ1-1
V: TRBV5-5
D: NA
size: NA

CDR3: CASSLYDSNEQYF
DNA: TGTGCCAGCAGTTTGTACGATAGTAACGAGCAGTACTTC
J: TRBJ2-7
V: TRBV27
D: NA
size: NA

CDR3: CASSYLEGAYEQYF
DNA: TGTGCCAGCAGTTACCTCGAGGGGGCCTACGAGCAGTACTTC
J: TRBJ2-7
V: TRBV7-6
D: NA
size: NA

CDR3: CASSGGLAGIHEQFF
DNA: TGCGCCAGCAGCGGGGGACTAGCGGGGATCCATGAGCAGTTCTTC
J: TRBJ2-1
V: TRBV5-1
D: TRBD2
size: NA

CDR3: CASSQQTFAAGELFF
DNA: TGCGCCAGCAGCCAACAGACATTTGCTGCCGGGGAGCTGTTTTTT
J: TRBJ2-2
V: TRBV4-3
D: NA
size: NA

CDR3: CASSPRQADTQYF
DNA: TGTGCCAGCAGCCCCCGCCAGGCAGATACGCAGTATTTT
J: TRBJ2-3
V: TRBV9
D: NA
size: once

CDR3: CASSGTGWYGYTF
DNA: TGTGCCAGCAGTGGGACAGGCTGGTATGGCTACACCTTC
J: TRBJ1-2
V: TRBV25-1
D: TRBD1
size: once

CDR3: CASSTYTGWEKLFF
DNA: TGTGCCAGTAGTACCTATACGGGGTGGGAAAAACTGTTTTTT
J: TRBJ1-4
V: TRBV19
D: NA
size: few

CDR3: CASSSHTQGARYGYTF
DNA: TGCGCCAGCAGTAGCCACACCCAGGGGGCCCGCTATGGCTACACCTTC
J: TRBJ1-2
V: TRBV23-1
D: TRBD1
size: NA

CDR3: CASSLGTGSMNTEAFF
DNA: TGTGCCAGCAGCTTGGGGACAGGTTCCATGAACACTGAAGCTTTCTTT
J: TRBJ1-1
V: TRBV5-6
D: TRBD1
size: NA

CDR3: CASSYWTGHSNQPQHF
DNA: TGTGCCAGTAGTTATTGGACAGGTCATAGCAATCAGCCCCAGCATTTT
J: TRBJ1-5
V: TRBV19
D: TRBD1
size: once